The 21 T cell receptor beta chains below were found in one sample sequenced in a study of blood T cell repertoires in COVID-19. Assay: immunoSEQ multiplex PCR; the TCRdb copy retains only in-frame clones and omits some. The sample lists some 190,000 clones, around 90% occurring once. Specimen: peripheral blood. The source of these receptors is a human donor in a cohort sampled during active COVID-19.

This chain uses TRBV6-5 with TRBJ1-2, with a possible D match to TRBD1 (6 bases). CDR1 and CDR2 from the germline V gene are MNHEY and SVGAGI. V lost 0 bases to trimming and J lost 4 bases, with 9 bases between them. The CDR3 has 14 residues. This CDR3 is CASSYSRGFYGYTF. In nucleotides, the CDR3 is TGTGCCAGCAGTTACTCGAGGGGGTTCTATGGCTACACCTTC.

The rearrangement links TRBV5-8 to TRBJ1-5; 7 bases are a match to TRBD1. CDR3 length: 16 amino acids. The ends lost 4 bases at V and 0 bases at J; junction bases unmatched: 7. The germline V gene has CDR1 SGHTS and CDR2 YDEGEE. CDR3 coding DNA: TGTGCCAGCAGCGAAGGGACAGCAGTTAGCAATCAGCCCCAGCATTTT. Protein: CASSEGTAVSNQPQHF.

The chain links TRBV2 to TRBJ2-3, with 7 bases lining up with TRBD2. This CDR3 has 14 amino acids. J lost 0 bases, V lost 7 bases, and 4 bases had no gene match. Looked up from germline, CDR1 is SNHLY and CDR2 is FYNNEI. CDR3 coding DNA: TGTGCCAGCAAGCGGGGACTCAGCACAGATACGCAGTATTTT. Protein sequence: CASKRGLSTDTQYF.

CDR3 bases: TGTGCCAGCAGCCAAGTTGGACAGGGTCTAGCGGGAGGAACAGGGGAGCAGTACTTC. This gives the protein CASSQVGQGLAGGTGEQYF. The chain carries TRBV4-2 and TRBJ2-7; TRBD2 matches 11 bases. The CDR3 runs to 19 residues. The V gene's germline CDR1 is LGHNA and CDR2 YNFKEQ. J was trimmed by 7 bases and V by 1 base; bases with no gene match: 18.

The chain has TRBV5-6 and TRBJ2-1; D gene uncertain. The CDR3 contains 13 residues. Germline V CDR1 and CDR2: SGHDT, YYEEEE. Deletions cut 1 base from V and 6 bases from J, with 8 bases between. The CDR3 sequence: CASSLTSSNEQFF. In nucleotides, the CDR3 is TGTGCCAGCAGCTTGACGAGTAGCAATGAGCAGTTCTTC.

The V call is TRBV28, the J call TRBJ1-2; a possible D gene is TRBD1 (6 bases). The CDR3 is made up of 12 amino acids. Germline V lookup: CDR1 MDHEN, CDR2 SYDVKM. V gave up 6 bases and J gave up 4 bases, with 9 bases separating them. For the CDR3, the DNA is TGTGCCAGCAGCGGACAGATCTATGGCTACACCTTC. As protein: CASSGQIYGYTF.

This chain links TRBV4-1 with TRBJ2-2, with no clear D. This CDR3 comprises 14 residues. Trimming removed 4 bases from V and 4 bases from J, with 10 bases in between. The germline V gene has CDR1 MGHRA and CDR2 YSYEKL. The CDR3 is CASSLLSSTGELFF. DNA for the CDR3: TGCGCCAGCAGCCTACTATCCTCCACCGGGGAGCTGTTTTTT.

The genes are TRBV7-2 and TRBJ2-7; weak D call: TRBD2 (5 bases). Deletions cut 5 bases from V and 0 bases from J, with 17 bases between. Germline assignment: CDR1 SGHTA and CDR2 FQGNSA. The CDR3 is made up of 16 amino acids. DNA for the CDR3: TGTGCCAGCAGCGGGAGTGGCGGGCCAAGCTCCTACGAGCAGTACTTC. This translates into CASSGSGGPSSYEQYF.

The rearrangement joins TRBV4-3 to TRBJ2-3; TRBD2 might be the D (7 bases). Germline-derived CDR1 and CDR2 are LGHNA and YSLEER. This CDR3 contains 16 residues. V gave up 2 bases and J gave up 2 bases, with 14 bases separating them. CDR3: CASSQRGGGITDTQYF. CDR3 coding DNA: TGCGCCAGCAGCCAAAGGGGAGGGGGTATCACAGATACGCAGTATTTT.

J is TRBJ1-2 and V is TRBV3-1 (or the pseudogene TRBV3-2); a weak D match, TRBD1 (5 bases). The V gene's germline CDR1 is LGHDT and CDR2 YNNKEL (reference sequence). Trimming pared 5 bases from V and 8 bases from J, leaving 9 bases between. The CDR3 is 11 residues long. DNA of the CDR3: TGTGCCAGCAGCGGGACTTCGGGCTACACCTTC. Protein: CASSGTSGYTF.

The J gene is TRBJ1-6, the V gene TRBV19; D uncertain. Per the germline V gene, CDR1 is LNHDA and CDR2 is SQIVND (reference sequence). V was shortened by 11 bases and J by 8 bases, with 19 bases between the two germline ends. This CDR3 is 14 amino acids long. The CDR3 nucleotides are TGTGCCTCCCCCCCCGGAGGGAGAGATTCACCCCTCCACTTT. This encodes CASPPGGRDSPLHF.

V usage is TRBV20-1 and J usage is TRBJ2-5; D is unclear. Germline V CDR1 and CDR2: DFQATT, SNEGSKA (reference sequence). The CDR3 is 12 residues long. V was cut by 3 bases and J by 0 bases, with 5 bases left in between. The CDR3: CSASLDQETQYF. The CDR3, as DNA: TGCAGTGCTAGTTTAGACCAAGAGACCCAGTACTTC.

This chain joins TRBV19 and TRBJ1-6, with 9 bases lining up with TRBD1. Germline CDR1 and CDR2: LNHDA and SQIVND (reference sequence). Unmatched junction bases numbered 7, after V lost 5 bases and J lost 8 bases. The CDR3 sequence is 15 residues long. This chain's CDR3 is CASSLGDRVDSPLHF. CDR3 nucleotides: TGTGCCAGTAGTCTTGGGGACAGGGTGGATTCACCCCTCCACTTT.

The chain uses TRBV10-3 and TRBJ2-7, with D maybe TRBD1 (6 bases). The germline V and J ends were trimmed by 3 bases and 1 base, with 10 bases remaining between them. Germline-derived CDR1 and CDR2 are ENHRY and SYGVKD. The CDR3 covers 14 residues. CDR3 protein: CAISDSGTSYEQYF. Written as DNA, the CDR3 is TGTGCCATCAGTGACTCAGGGACATCCTACGAGCAGTACTTC.

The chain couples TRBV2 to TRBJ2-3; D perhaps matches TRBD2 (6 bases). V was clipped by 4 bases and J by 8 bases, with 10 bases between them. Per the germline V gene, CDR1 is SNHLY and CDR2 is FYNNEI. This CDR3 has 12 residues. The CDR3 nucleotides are TGTGCCAGCAGTGCTTGGGACTTTACGCAGTATTTT. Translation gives CASSAWDFTQYF.

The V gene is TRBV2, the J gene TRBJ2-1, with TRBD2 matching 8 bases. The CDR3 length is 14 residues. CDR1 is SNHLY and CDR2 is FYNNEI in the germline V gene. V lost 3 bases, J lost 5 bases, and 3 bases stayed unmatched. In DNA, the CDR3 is TGTGCCAGCAGTGACAGCGGGGGCAACAATGAGCAGTTCTTC. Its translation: CASSDSGGNNEQFF.

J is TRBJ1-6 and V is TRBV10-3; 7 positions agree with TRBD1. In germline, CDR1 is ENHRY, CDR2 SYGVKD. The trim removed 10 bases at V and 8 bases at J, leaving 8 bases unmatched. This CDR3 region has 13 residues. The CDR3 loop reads CATTGIADSPLHF. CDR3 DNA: TGTGCCACGACAGGGATCGCGGATTCACCCCTCCACTTT.

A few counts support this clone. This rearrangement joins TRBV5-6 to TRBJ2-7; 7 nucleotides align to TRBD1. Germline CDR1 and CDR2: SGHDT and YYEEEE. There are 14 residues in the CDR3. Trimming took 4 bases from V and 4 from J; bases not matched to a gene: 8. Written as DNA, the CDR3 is TGTGCCAGCAGCCTGCCGGGACAGATGTACGAGCAGTACTTC. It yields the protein CASSLPGQMYEQYF.

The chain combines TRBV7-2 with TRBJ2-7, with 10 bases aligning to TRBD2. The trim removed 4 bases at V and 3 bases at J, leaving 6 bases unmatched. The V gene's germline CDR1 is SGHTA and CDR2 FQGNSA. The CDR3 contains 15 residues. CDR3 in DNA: TGTGCCAGCAGCTCCGTTAGCGGGGGGAGCTACGAGCAGTACTTC. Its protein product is CASSSVSGGSYEQYF. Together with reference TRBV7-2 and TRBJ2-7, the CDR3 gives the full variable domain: GAGVSQSPSNKVTEKGKDVELRCDPISGHTALYWYRQSLGQGLEFLIYFQGNSAPDKSGLPSDRFSAERTGGSVSTLTIQRTQQEDSAVYLCASSSVSGGSYEQYFGPGTRLTVT.

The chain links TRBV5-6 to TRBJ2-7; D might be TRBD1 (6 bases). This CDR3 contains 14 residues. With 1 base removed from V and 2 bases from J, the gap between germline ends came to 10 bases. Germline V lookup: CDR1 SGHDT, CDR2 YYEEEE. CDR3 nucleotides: TGTGCCAGCAGCTTGTTGGGGGCCCCCTACGAGCAGTACTTC. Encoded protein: CASSLLGAPYEQYF.

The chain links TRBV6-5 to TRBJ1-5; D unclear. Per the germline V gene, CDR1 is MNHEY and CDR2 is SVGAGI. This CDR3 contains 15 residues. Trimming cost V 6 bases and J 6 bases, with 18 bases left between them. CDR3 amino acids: CASSPDGRDSQPQHF. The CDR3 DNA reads TGTGCCAGCAGCCCCGACGGGAGGGATAGTCAGCCCCAGCATTTT.